One and the same sample provided the 31 T cell receptor beta chains below, sequenced in a study of blood T cell repertoires in COVID-19. The assay was immunoSEQ multiplex PCR, and TCRdb's table has in-frame clones only and misses some. This sample has approximately 100,000 clones, with around 87% found just once. Sequenced: peripheral blood. The receptors derive from a woman aged 25 to 39 with acute or convalescent COVID-19.

This clone was seen once. The J gene is TRBJ2-3, the V gene TRBV7-8; 7 bases align to TRBD1. V was clipped by 3 bases and J by 4 bases; unmatched bases: 4. CDR3 length equals 14 residues. Germline-derived CDR1 and CDR2 are SGHVS and FQNEAQ. CDR3 region: CASSFLTGADTQYF. Written as DNA, the CDR3 is TGTGCCAGCAGCTTCCTCACAGGGGCAGATACGCAGTATTTT.

The CDR3 here is CASRAGTGRNQPQHF. In nucleotides, the CDR3 is TGTGCCAGCAGAGCTGGGACAGGGCGCAATCAGCCCCAGCATTTT. V and J are TRBV6-5 and TRBJ1-5; TRBD1 aligns across 9 bases. Trimming cost V 6 bases and J 2 bases; bases outside gene matches: 5. The CDR3 loop spans 15 amino acids. Germline-derived CDR1 and CDR2 are MNHEY and SVGAGI.

The CDR3 DNA sequence: TGTGCCATCAGAGGGACAGGGTCTGGAAACACCATATATTTT. Amino acids: CAIRGTGSGNTIYF. V is TRBV10-3 and J is TRBJ1-3; 9 bases agree with TRBD1. Germline V lookup: CDR1 ENHRY, CDR2 SYGVKD. V lost 6 bases and J lost 1; bases outside the gene matches: 1. This CDR3 region has 14 residues.

V and J are TRBV19 and TRBJ2-3; no firm D call. In germline, CDR1 is LNHDA, CDR2 SQIVND (reference sequence). The CDR3 spans 11 residues. V was clipped by 5 bases and J by 5 bases, with 5 bases between them. The CDR3 sequence is CASSVRDTQYF. CDR3 DNA: TGTGCCAGTAGTGTGAGAGATACGCAGTATTTT.

The J gene is TRBJ1-2, the V gene TRBV9; no firm D call. Germline V gene sequence: CDR1 SGDLS, CDR2 YYNGEE. The CDR3 is 16 residues long. Trimming cost V 3 bases and J 4 bases, with 19 bases left between them. The CDR3 sequence is CASSESGRTNVYGYTF. In DNA, the CDR3 is TGTGCCAGCAGCGAATCCGGGAGGACCAACGTCTATGGCTACACCTTC.

As to this clone: Other nucleotide sequences from this sample produce the same CDR3. The V and J genes are TRBV9 and TRBJ1-3; possibly TRBD1 for D (5 bases). V was shortened by 0 bases and J by 2 bases, with 6 bases between the two germline ends. Looked up from germline, CDR1 is SGDLS and CDR2 is YYNGEE. The CDR3 sequence is 14 residues long. The CDR3 sequence is CASSVEGAGNTIYF. CDR3 nucleotide sequence: TGTGCCAGCAGCGTAGAAGGGGCTGGAAACACCATATATTTT. The full variable domain, in which reference TRBV9 and TRBJ1-3 provide the parts outside the CDR3, is DSGVTQTPKHLITATGQRVTLRCSPRSGDLSVYWYQQSLDQGLQFLIQYYNGEERAKGNILERFSAQQFPDLHSELNLSSLELGDSALYFCASSVEGAGNTIYFGEGSWLTVV.

The J gene is TRBJ1-4, the V gene TRBV18; D is ambiguous. The CDR3 is made up of 15 amino acids. V was pared by 2 bases and J by 3 bases, with 10 bases between. Germline V gives CDR1 KGHSH, CDR2 LQKENI. The CDR3 bases are TGTGCCAGCTCACCAACGGCAGGATCTAATGAAAAACTGTTTTTT. Protein sequence: CASSPTAGSNEKLFF.

The chain carries TRBV10-3 and TRBJ1-5, with 7 bases fitting TRBD1. Germline-derived CDR1 and CDR2 are ENHRY and SYGVKD. Trimming cost V 3 bases and J 4 bases; bases outside gene matches: 6. This CDR3 is 15 amino acids long. Here the CDR3 DNA reads TGTGCCATCAGTGACACGAAGACAGGGAATCAGCCCCAGCATTTT. Translated: CAISDTKTGNQPQHF.

The chain has TRBV15 and TRBJ2-7; 7 bases agree with TRBD2. CDR3 length: 13 residues. Trimming at V came to 0 bases and at J to 4 bases, leaving 0 bases not matched to a gene. Germline loops: CDR1 LNHNV, CDR2 YYDKDF (reference sequence). CDR3 bases: TGTGCCACCAGCAGAGACGGGGGGTACGAGCAGTACTTC. Amino acids: CATSRDGGYEQYF.

This sequence joins TRBV28 and TRBJ1-5, with unresolved D. V was clipped by 3 bases and J by 7 bases, with 16 bases between them. The germline CDR1 and CDR2 sequences are MDHEN and SYDVKM. The CDR3 runs 15 residues. In nucleotides, the CDR3 is TGTGCCAGCAGTTTGCCGGCGGGGATGGGACAGCCCCAGCATTTT. Translating it yields CASSLPAGMGQPQHF.

J is TRBJ2-3 and V is TRBV28; weak D call: TRBD2 (5 bases). The germline V and J ends were trimmed by 3 bases and 2 bases, with 12 bases remaining between them. Germline V gives CDR1 MDHEN, CDR2 SYDVKM. The CDR3 length is 15 residues. The CDR3 loop is CASSLRGLNTDTQYF. CDR3 DNA: TGTGCCAGCAGTTTGCGAGGGCTAAACACAGATACGCAGTATTTT.

The gene calls are TRBV9 and TRBJ1-4; TRBD1 matches 7 bases. V dropped 4 bases and J dropped 7; count of bases not matched to a gene: 10. The CDR3 is 15 amino acids. Germline V gene data show CDR1 as SGDLS and CDR2 as YYNGEE. CDR3 DNA: TGTGCCAGCAGCCCCCGACAGGGCACGGGTGAAAAACTGTTTTTT. Residues: CASSPRQGTGEKLFF.

The genes are TRBV24-1 and TRBJ2-1; 9 nucleotides match TRBD1. Losses at the gene ends were 2 bases for V and 4 bases for J; bases not matched to a gene: 5. CDR3 length: 16 residues. Germline CDR1 KGHDR, CDR2 SFDVKD. The CDR3 nucleotides are TGTGCCACCAGTGATTGGACAGGGGCCCCGTACAATGAGCAGTTCTTC. It specifies CATSDWTGAPYNEQFF.

This chain joins TRBV24-1 and TRBJ1-3; D gene ambiguous. CDR1 is KGHDR, CDR2 SFDVKD, per germline. The V end lost 2 bases, the J end lost 0 bases, and 4 bases lay between the germline ends. The CDR3 is 14 amino acids. The CDR3 loop is CATSDSPSGNTIYF. The CDR3 coding sequence is TGTGCCACCAGTGATTCTCCCTCTGGAAACACCATATATTTT.

This clone was observed a single time. The gene calls are TRBV5-6 and TRBJ1-2, with 9 bases fitting TRBD1. J lost 12 bases, V lost 0 bases, and 3 bases had no gene match. Germline V gene data show CDR1 as SGHDT and CDR2 as YYEEEE. The CDR3 runs to 12 residues. The CDR3: CASSLAQGANTF. The DNA of the CDR3 is TGTGCCAGCAGCTTGGCACAGGGGGCGAACACCTTC.

In its sample, this clone was seen once. The chain joins TRBV21-1 to TRBJ2-2; the table's D call, TRBD2, was not checked against the DNA. TRBV21-1 is a pseudogene segment. The length of the CDR3 is 21 residues. In DNA form, the CDR3 reads TGTGCCAGCAGCAAACCCCCACCGACTAGCGGGGGGACCACGAACACCGGGGAGCTGTTTTTT. It translates to CASSKPPPTSGGTTNTGELFF.

V gene TRBV9 combines with J gene TRBJ2-1; 7 positions agree with TRBD2. The CDR3 runs to 15 residues. Trimming cost V 0 bases and J 0 bases; bases outside gene matches: 0. From germline, CDR1 is SGDLS and CDR2 YYNGEE. The CDR3 nucleotides read TGTGCCAGCAGCGTAGGGACTAGCTCCTACAATGAGCAGTTCTTC. Translated: CASSVGTSSYNEQFF.

The chain links TRBV28 to TRBJ2-7; 9 bases agree with TRBD1. The J segment lost 7 bases and the V segment lost 1 base, leaving 8 bases of the junction unmatched. This CDR3 region has 15 residues. From germline, CDR1 is MDHEN and CDR2 SYDVKM. CDR3 amino acids: CASSLFSTGGGEQYF. Here the CDR3 DNA reads TGTGCCAGCAGTTTATTCTCGACAGGGGGAGGTGAGCAGTACTTC.

This clone has a single count. The genes are TRBV24-1 and TRBJ2-5, with a tentative D call TRBD1 (7 bases). Between the trimmed V and J ends, which lost 5 bases and 4 bases, there was a span of 13 bases. Germline-derived CDR1 and CDR2 are KGHDR and SFDVKD. The CDR3 sequence is 14 residues long. The CDR3 sequence: CATSGAGGRETQYF. The CDR3, as DNA: TGTGCCACCAGTGGTGCAGGGGGGAGAGAGACCCAGTACTTC.

The chain joins TRBV11-1 to TRBJ1-1, with TRBD1 matching 8 bases. The CDR3 extends over 14 amino acids. Trimming cost V 3 bases and J 1 base; bases outside gene matches: 1. Germline CDR1 reads SGHAT; CDR2 reads FQDESV (reference sequence). The CDR3: CASSFGQGNTEAFF. CDR3 in DNA: TGTGCCAGCAGCTTCGGACAGGGGAACACTGAAGCTTTCTTT.

J is TRBJ1-1 and V is TRBV7-9, with 11 bases matching TRBD1. Trimming cost V 5 bases and J 11 bases; bases outside gene matches: 7. This CDR3 is built from 13 residues. Per germline, CDR1 SEHNR and CDR2 FQNEAQ (reference sequence). The CDR3 DNA follows: TGTGCCAGCAGCCGAGGACAGGGGGCCGACGCTTTCTTT. This sequence encodes CASSRGQGADAFF. Combining the CDR3 with reference TRBV7-9 and TRBJ1-1 gives the whole variable domain DTGVSQNPRHKITKRGQNVTFRCDPISEHNRLYWYRQTLGQGPEFLTYFQNEAQLEKSRLLSDRFSAERPKGSFSTLEIQRTEQGDSAMYLCASSRGQGADAFFGQGTRLTVV.

In DNA form, the CDR3 reads TGTGCCAGCAGTCCCACCCGTACAGGGATCTATGGCTACACCTTC. It encodes CASSPTRTGIYGYTF. V usage is TRBV11-2 and J usage is TRBJ1-2; tentatively, D is TRBD1 (6 bases). Trimming removed 6 bases from V and 4 bases from J, with 18 bases in between. The CDR3 extends over 15 amino acids. Germline values: CDR1 SGHAT, CDR2 FQNNGV. The whole variable domain, remainder taken from reference TRBV11-2 and TRBJ1-2, is EAGVAQSPRYKIIEKRQSVAFWCNPISGHATLYWYQQILGQGPKLLIQFQNNGVVDDSQLPKDRFSAERLKGVDSTLKIQPAKLEDSAVYLCASSPTRTGIYGYTFGSGTRLTVV.

The chain couples TRBV6-4 to TRBJ1-6, with unresolved D. This CDR3 comprises 15 residues. Germline V CDR1 and CDR2: MRHNA, SNTAGT. V lost 5 bases to trimming and J lost 7 bases, with 15 bases between them. This CDR3 reads CASSTSPDRNSPLHF. In DNA form, the CDR3 reads TGTGCCAGCAGTACGTCTCCCGATCGGAATTCACCCCTCCACTTT.

The rearrangement links TRBV9 to TRBJ1-3, with TRBD1 matching over 7 bases. Per germline, CDR1 SGDLS and CDR2 YYNGEE. The V segment lost 0 bases and the J segment 2 bases; nucleotides outside the gene matches: 5. The CDR3 length is 16 residues. The CDR3 bases are TGTGCCAGCAGCGTAGTCCCAGGGGGACCTGGAAACACCATATATTTT. Its translation: CASSVVPGGPGNTIYF.

V gene TRBV18 combines with J gene TRBJ2-1, with 9 positions matching TRBD2. CDR1 KGHSH and CDR2 LQKENI come from the germline V gene. The CDR3 sequence is 16 residues long. V lost 2 bases and J lost 2; bases outside the gene matches: 4. The CDR3 is CASSPISGGAYNEQFF. The CDR3 nucleotides read TGTGCCAGCTCACCAATTAGCGGGGGAGCCTACAATGAGCAGTTCTTC.

This clone was found once. V gene TRBV14 combines with J gene TRBJ2-5; 7 positions match TRBD1. The ends lost 3 bases at V and 5 bases at J; junction bases unmatched: 12. CDR3 size: 16 residues. The germline V gene has CDR1 SGHDN and CDR2 FVKESK. The CDR3 sequence: CASSHNGRGQWETQYF. In DNA form, the CDR3 reads TGTGCCAGCAGCCACAATGGAAGGGGACAGTGGGAGACCCAGTACTTC. Variable domain in full (rest from reference TRBV14 and TRBJ2-5): EAGVTQFPSHSVIEKGQTVTLRCDPISGHDNLYWYRRVMGKEIKFLLHFVKESKQDESGMPNNRFLAERTGGTYSTLKVQPAELEDSGVYFCASSHNGRGQWETQYFGPGTRLLVL.

This clone was detected only a few times. The rearrangement joins TRBV5-4 to TRBJ1-1; D call uncertain. This CDR3 has 15 residues. Trimming took 0 bases from V and 5 from J, leaving 14 bases between them. CDR1 and CDR2 (germline): SGHNT, YYREEE (reference sequence). The chain's CDR3 is CASSLVWTGGTEAFF. In DNA, the CDR3 is TGTGCCAGCAGCTTGGTCTGGACGGGAGGGACTGAAGCTTTCTTT.

J is TRBJ2-7 and V is TRBV20-1, with 7 bases fitting TRBD1. V was clipped by 6 bases and J by 3 bases; unmatched bases: 2. This CDR3 region has 11 residues. Per germline, CDR1 DFQATT and CDR2 SNEGSKA (reference sequence). CDR3 in DNA: TGCAGTGCCCACAGGGGCTACGAGCAGTACTTC. The encoded protein is CSAHRGYEQYF.

The V and J genes are TRBV7-8 and TRBJ1-6, with TRBD1 identical over 8 bases. CDR1 is SGHVS, CDR2 FQNEAQ, per germline. V dropped 8 bases and J dropped 7; count of bases not matched to a gene: 10. The CDR3 runs 15 residues. CDR3 DNA sequence: TGTGCCAGCGTATCTATCCGGACAGGGAATTCACCCCTCCACTTT. Its translation is CASVSIRTGNSPLHF.

The rearrangement uses TRBV5-1 and TRBJ1-1; no clear D gene. The CDR3 has 14 residues. Germline loops: CDR1 SGHRS, CDR2 YFSETQ. The germline V and J ends were trimmed by 5 bases and 1 base, with 12 bases remaining between them. CDR3 loop: CASSSGKGNTEAFF. CDR3 nucleotides: TGCGCCAGCAGTTCAGGTAAAGGGAACACTGAAGCTTTCTTT.

This chain uses TRBV5-1 with TRBJ2-2, with D perhaps TRBD2 (5 bases). Trimming pared 2 bases from V and 6 bases from J, leaving 11 bases between. Germline V gives CDR1 SGHRS, CDR2 YFSETQ. The CDR3 has 14 residues. CDR3 coding DNA: TGCGCCAGCAGCTTTACGGACTTGTCCGGGGAGCTGTTTTTT. Translation: CASSFTDLSGELFF.